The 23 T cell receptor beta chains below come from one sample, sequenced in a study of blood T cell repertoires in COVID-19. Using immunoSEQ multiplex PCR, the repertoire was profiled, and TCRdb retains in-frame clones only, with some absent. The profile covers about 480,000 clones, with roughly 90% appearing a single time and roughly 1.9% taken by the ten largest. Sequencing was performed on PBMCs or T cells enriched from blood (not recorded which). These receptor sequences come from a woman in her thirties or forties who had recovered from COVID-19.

CDR3 nucleotide sequence: TGTGCCAGCAGTTCAGGGGGCCTGGGGTATGGCTACACCTTC. Translating it yields CASSSGGLGYGYTF. V is TRBV11-3 and J is TRBJ1-2; 8 bases map to TRBD1. V was pared by 6 bases and J by 5 bases, with 8 bases of the junction left unmatched. Looked up from germline, CDR1 is SGHNT and CDR2 is YENEEA. This CDR3 is built from 14 residues.

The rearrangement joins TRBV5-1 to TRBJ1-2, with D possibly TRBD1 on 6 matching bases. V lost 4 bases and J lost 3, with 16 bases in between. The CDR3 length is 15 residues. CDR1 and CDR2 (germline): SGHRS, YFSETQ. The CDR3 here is CASSPGSGAHYGYTF. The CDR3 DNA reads TGCGCCAGCAGCCCAGGATCAGGGGCCCACTATGGCTACACCTTC.

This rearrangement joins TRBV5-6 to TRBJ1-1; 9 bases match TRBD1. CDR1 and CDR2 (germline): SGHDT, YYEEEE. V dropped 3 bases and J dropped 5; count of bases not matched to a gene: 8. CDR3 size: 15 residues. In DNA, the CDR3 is TGTGCCAGCAGCTCCACAGGGGGCGCTAAGACTGAAGCTTTCTTT. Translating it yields CASSSTGGAKTEAFF.

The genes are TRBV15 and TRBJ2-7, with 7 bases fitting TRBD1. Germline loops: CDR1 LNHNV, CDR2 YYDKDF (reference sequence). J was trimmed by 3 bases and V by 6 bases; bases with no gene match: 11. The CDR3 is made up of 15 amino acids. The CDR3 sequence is CATSTGQDLIYEQYF. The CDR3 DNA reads TGTGCCACCAGTACCGGACAGGATTTGATCTACGAGCAGTACTTC.

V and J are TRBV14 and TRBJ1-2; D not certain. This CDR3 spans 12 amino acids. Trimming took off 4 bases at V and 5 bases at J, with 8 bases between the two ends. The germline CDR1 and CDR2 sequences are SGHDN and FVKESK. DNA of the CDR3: TGTGCCAGCAGCCCGGGTCGATATGGCTACACCTTC. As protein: CASSPGRYGYTF.

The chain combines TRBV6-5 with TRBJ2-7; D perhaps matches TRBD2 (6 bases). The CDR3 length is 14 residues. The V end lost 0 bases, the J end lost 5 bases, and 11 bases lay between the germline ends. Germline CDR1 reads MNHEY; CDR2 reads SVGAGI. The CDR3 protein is CASSYSGGRDEQYF. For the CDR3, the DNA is TGTGCCAGCAGTTACTCGGGAGGACGTGACGAGCAGTACTTC.

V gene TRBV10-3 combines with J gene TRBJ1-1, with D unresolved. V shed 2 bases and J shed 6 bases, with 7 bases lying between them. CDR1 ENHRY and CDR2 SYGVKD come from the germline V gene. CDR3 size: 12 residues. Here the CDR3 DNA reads TGTGCCATCAGTGAGACCAGCGCTGAAGCTTTCTTT. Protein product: CAISETSAEAFF.

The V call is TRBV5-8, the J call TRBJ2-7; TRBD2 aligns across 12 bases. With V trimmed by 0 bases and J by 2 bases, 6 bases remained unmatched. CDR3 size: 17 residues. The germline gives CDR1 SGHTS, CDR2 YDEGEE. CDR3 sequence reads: CASSLVLAGGLAYEQYF. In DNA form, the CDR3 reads TGTGCCAGCAGCTTGGTACTAGCGGGAGGCCTTGCCTACGAGCAGTACTTC.

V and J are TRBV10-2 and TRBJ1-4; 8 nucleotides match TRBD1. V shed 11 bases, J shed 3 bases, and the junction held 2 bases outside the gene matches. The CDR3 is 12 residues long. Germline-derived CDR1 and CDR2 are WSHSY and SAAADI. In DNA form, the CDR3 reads TGCGCCGTGACAGGGGCTAATGAAAAACTGTTTTTT. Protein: CAVTGANEKLFF.

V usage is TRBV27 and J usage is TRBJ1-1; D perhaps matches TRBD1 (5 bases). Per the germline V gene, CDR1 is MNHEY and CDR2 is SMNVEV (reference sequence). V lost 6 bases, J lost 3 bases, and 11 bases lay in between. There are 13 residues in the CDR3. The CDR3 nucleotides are TGTGCCAGCAGCCGGGGGGAGGACACTGAAGCTTTCTTT. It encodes CASSRGEDTEAFF.

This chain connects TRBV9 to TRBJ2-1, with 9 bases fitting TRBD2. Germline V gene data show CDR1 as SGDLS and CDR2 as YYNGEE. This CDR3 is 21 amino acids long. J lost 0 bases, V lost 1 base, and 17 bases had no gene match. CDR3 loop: CASSVYPSPSGAESSYNEQFF. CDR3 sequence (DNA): TGTGCCAGCAGCGTATACCCTTCGCCTAGCGGGGCTGAGAGCTCCTACAATGAGCAGTTCTTC.

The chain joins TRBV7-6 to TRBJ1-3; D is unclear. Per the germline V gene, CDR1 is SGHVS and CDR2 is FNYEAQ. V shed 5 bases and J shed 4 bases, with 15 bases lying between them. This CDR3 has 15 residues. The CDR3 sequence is CASSVLGGSGNTIYF. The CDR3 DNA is TGTGCCAGCAGCGTCCTAGGAGGAAGCGGAAACACCATATATTTT.

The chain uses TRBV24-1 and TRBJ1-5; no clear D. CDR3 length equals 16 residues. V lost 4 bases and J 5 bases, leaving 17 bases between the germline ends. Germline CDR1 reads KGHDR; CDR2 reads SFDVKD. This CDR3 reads CATSDPGKGGHQPQHF. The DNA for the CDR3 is TGTGCCACCAGTGACCCCGGGAAGGGCGGGCATCAGCCCCAGCATTTT.

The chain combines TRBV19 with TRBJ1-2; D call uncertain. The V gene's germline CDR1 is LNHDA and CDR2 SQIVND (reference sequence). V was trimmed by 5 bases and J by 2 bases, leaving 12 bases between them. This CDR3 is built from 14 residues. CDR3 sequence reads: CASSSRGANYGYTF. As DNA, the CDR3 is TGTGCCAGTAGTTCCCGGGGAGCGAACTATGGCTACACCTTC.

The CDR3 region is CASSEKPRLFGTQYF. The CDR3 DNA follows: TGTGCCAGCAGTGAAAAACCTCGTCTATTCGGTACGCAGTATTTT. The J gene is TRBJ2-3, the V gene TRBV2; D unclear. Trimming pared 2 bases from V and 8 bases from J, leaving 17 bases between. Germline V lookup: CDR1 SNHLY, CDR2 FYNNEI. The CDR3 contains 15 residues.

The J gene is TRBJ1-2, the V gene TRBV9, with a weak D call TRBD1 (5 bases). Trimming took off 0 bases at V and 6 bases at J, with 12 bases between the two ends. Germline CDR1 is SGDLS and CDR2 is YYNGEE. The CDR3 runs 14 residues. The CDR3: CASSVGGALDGYTF. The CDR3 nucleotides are TGTGCCAGCAGCGTAGGGGGCGCATTGGATGGCTACACCTTC.

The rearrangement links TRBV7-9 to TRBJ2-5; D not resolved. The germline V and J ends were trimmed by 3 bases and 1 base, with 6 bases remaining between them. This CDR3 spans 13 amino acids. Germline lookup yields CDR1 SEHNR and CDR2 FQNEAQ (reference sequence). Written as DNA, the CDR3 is TGTGCCAGCAGCTTCATGGCCCAAGAGACCCAGTACTTC. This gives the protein CASSFMAQETQYF.

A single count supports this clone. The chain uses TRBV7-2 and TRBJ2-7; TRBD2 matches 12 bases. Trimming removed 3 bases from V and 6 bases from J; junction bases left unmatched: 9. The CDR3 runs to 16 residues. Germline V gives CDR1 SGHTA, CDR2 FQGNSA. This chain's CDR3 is CASSLLAGGPGGEQYF. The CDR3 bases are TGTGCCAGCAGCTTGCTAGCGGGAGGGCCAGGAGGCGAGCAGTACTTC.

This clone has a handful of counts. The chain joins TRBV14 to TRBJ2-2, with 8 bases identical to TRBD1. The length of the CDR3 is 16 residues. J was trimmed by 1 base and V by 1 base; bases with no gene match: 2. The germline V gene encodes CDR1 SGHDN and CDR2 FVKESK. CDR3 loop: CASSQGDRLNTGELFF. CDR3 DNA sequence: TGTGCCAGCAGCCAAGGGGACAGGCTGAACACCGGGGAGCTGTTTTTT.

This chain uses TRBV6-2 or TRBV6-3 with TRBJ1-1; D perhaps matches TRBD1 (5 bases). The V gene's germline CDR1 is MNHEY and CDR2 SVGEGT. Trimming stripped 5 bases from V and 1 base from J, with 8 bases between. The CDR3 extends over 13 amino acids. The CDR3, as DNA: TGTGCCAGCAGTGGGGCGAAGAACACTGAAGCTTTCTTT. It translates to CASSGAKNTEAFF.

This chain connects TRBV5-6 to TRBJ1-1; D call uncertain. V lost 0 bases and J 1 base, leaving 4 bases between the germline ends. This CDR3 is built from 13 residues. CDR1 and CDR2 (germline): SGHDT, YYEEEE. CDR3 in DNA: TGTGCCAGCAGCTTGGTATCGAACACTGAAGCTTTCTTT. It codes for CASSLVSNTEAFF.

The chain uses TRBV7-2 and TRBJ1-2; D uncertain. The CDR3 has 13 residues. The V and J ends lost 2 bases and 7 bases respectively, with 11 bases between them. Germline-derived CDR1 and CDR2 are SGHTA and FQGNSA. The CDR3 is CASSLIGRAGYTF. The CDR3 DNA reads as TGTGCCAGCAGCTTAATCGGGCGGGCTGGCTACACCTTC. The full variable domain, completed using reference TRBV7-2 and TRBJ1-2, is GAGVSQSPSNKVTEKGKDVELRCDPISGHTALYWYRQSLGQGLEFLIYFQGNSAPDKSGLPSDRFSAERTGGSVSTLTIQRTQQEDSAVYLCASSLIGRAGYTFGSGTRLTVV.

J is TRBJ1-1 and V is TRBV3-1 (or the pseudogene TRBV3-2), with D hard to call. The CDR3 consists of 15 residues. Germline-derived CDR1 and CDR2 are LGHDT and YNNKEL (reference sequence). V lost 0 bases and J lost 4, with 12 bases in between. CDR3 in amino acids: CASSQDDPRGTEAFF. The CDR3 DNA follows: TGTGCCAGCAGCCAAGACGACCCCCGGGGCACTGAAGCTTTCTTT.